This T cell receptor beta chain was recorded in a study of cytomegalovirus exposure and HLA in healthy donors. Study-wide results and caveats: Trimming of TCR beta V- and J-genes showed a link, identified in a later analysis, to a missense DCLRE1C variant.

The PCR was carried out with 60 Vbeta primers and 13 Jbeta primers. Profiled with immunoSEQ multiplex PCR; TCRdb holds only in-frame clones, not every one. The profile covers about 200,000 clones, with around 76% appearing a single time and about 1.9% taken by the ten largest. Germline CDR1 is SGHRS and CDR2 is YFSETQ. Trimming cost V 2 bases and J 4 bases, with 13 bases left between them. This CDR3 contains 14 residues. As regards this clone: Its specificity is not known.

Sample: PBMCs. This rearrangement joins TRBV5-1 to TRBJ2-7; tentatively, D is TRBD2 (5 bases). The TCR sequence derives from a man aged 30 to 39 in good health and CMV-seronegative. CDR3 nucleotides: TGCGCCAGCAGCTTAACTAGTCAAGGGTACGAGCAGTACTTC. The encoded protein is CASSLTSQGYEQYF.